Detailed here is one T cell receptor (beta chain). The data belong to a study of T cell changes during pregnancy in multiple sclerosis. Here immunoSEQ multiplex PCR was the method, and the copy in TCRdb shows in-frame clones only, minus some. The sample yields approximately 110,000 clones, roughly nine tenths seen once. V lost 2 bases to trimming and J lost 7 bases, with 14 bases between them. CDR3 length: 14 residues. The germline CDR1 and CDR2 sequences are ENHRY and SYGVKD. This rearrangement joins TRBV10-3 to TRBJ2-5; tentative D call: TRBD1 (6 bases). This receptor was identified in a female donor with multiple sclerosis, enrolled in a pregnancy study. Sequences were derived from peripheral blood, sampled after pregnancy. For the CDR3, the DNA is TGTGCCATCAGTGAGCCGACAGGTACGAGGACCCAGTACTTC. It codes for CAISEPTGTRTQYF.